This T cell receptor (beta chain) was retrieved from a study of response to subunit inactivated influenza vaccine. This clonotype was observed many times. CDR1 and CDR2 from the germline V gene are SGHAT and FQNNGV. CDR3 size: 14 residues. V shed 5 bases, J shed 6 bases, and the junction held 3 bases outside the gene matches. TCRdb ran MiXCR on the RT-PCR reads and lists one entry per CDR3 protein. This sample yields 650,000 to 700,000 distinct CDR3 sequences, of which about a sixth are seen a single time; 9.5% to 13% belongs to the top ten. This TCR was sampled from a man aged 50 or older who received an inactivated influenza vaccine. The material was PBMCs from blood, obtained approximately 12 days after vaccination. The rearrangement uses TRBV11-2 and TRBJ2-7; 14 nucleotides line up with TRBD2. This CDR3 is CASSMGLAGVEQYF. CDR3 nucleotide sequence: TGTGCCAGCAGCATGGGACTAGCGGGAGTCGAGCAGTACTTC.